The 32 T cell receptor beta chains below were found in one sample sequenced in a study of identifying expanded T cells in peripheral blood. Method: immunoSEQ multiplex PCR; TCRdb's copy keeps in-frame clones and lacks some. This sample has over 100,000 clones, with around 89% found just once. Sequencing was done on a sample of blood. All receptors come from a person aged 18 to 70 in good health.

In its sample, this clone was seen once. The chain couples TRBV12-2 to TRBJ2-1; the DNA was not compared with TRBD1, the D call given in the table. TRBV12-2 is reported as a pseudogene. This CDR3 is built from 16 residues. CDR3 residues: CASRLTRQDTYNEQFF. In DNA, the CDR3 is TGTGCAAGTCGCCTCACCCGACAGGACACCTACAATGAGCAGTTCTTC.

CDR3 nucleotides: TGTGCCTGGAGTAACAGGGGAGTTGAGACCCAGTACTTC. This translates into CAWSNRGVETQYF. The chain joins TRBV30 to TRBJ2-5, with 7 bases lining up with TRBD1. The V segment lost 2 bases and the J segment 5 bases; nucleotides outside the gene matches: 5. The CDR3 is 13 amino acids. The V gene's germline CDR1 is GTSNPN and CDR2 SVGIG (reference sequence). The whole variable domain, remainder taken from reference TRBV30 and TRBJ2-5, is SQTIHQWPATLVQPVGSPLSLECTVEGTSNPNLYWYRQAAGRGLQLLFYSVGIGQISSEVPQNLSASRPQDRQFILSSKKLLLSDSGFYLCAWSNRGVETQYFGPGTRLLVL.

The chain links TRBV28 to TRBJ1-2; D ambiguous. V lost 2 bases, J lost 2 bases, and 6 bases lay in between. This CDR3 comprises 13 residues. The germline V gene encodes CDR1 MDHEN and CDR2 SYDVKM. DNA of the CDR3: TGTGCCAGCAGTTTAGGACTGAACTATGGCTACACCTTC. This codes for CASSLGLNYGYTF.

The rearrangement uses TRBV15 and TRBJ2-1, with 7 positions matching TRBD2. J was trimmed by 3 bases and V by 3 bases; bases with no gene match: 5. Germline CDR1 and CDR2: LNHNV and YYDKDF (reference sequence). The CDR3 is 15 amino acids. The CDR3 loop reads CATSRSGTLYNEQFF. In nucleotides, the CDR3 is TGTGCCACCAGCAGGAGCGGGACTCTCTACAATGAGCAGTTCTTC.

This clone appeared once. The V and J genes are TRBV19 and TRBJ2-7, with D maybe TRBD2 (6 bases). From germline, CDR1 is LNHDA and CDR2 SQIVND (reference sequence). This CDR3 spans 14 amino acids. V lost 1 base, J lost 5 bases, and 12 bases lay in between. For the CDR3, the DNA is TGTGCCAGTAGTATAGCGGGAGCGGCTCACGAGCAGTACTTC. It translates to CASSIAGAAHEQYF.

The V gene is TRBV6-5, the J gene TRBJ2-1; no clear D gene. The ends were cut back, 7 bases at V and 1 base at J, with 8 bases in the middle. CDR1 is MNHEY, CDR2 SVGAGI, per germline. The CDR3 sequence is 13 residues long. The CDR3 nucleotides are TGTGCCAGCACCGAAAGGTCCTACAATGAGCAGTTCTTC. This encodes CASTERSYNEQFF.

The chain carries TRBV10-3 and TRBJ1-1, with TRBD1 matching 9 bases. This CDR3 contains 14 residues. Losses at the gene ends were 5 bases for V and 4 bases for J; bases not matched to a gene: 5. Germline V gene sequence: CDR1 ENHRY, CDR2 SYGVKD. Here the CDR3 DNA reads TGTGCCATCAGTCCCGGGACAGGGTCCACTGAAGCTTTCTTT. It yields the protein CAISPGTGSTEAFF.

CDR3 nucleotides: TGTGCCAGCAGCCAAGACCTCGGGACAGGGATGAACGAGCAGTACTTC. Translating gives CASSQDLGTGMNEQYF. The chain carries TRBV14 and TRBJ2-7; TRBD1 aligns across 9 bases. V gave up 0 bases and J gave up 5 bases; unmatched junction bases: 8. CDR3 length equals 16 residues. Per the germline V gene, CDR1 is SGHDN and CDR2 is FVKESK.

J is TRBJ2-1 and V is TRBV7-2, with 12 bases lining up with TRBD2. Germline CDR1 SGHTA, CDR2 FQGNSA. The CDR3 sequence is 16 residues long. The V segment lost 4 bases and the J segment 8 bases; nucleotides outside the gene matches: 9. The CDR3 region has the DNA TGTGCCAGCAGCTATGCTAGCGGGGGGGCGGTTTATGAGCAGTTCTTC. Translating gives CASSYASGGAVYEQFF. The variable domain in full, with the rest retrieved from reference TRBV7-2 and TRBJ2-1, is GAGVSQSPSNKVTEKGKDVELRCDPISGHTALYWYRQSLGQGLEFLIYFQGNSAPDKSGLPSDRFSAERTGGSVSTLTIQRTQQEDSAVYLCASSYASGGAVYEQFFGPGTRLTVL.

V is TRBV5-4 and J is TRBJ1-1, with 7 nucleotides matching TRBD1. Looked up from germline, CDR1 is SGHNT and CDR2 is YYREEE (reference sequence). The CDR3 sequence is 15 residues long. The junction had 7 bases not matched to a gene; V was cut back by 4 bases and J by 1 base. The CDR3 region is CASSTTTGWNTEAFF. The CDR3 bases are TGTGCCAGCAGCACGACGACAGGGTGGAACACTGAAGCTTTCTTT.

The genes are TRBV18 and TRBJ1-1, with D perhaps matching TRBD1 (5 bases). Trimming stripped 6 bases from V and 3 bases from J, with 17 bases between. The CDR3 extends over 15 amino acids. Looked up from germline, CDR1 is KGHSH and CDR2 is LQKENI. The CDR3: CASSPGGERHTEAFF. CDR3 DNA: TGTGCCAGCTCCCCGGGGGGGGAACGGCACACTGAAGCTTTCTTT.

CDR3 DNA sequence: TGTGCCAGCAGCTTAGTGAGGGACACAAAACTGTTTTTT. Its translation: CASSLVRDTKLFF. The chain carries TRBV7-2 and TRBJ1-4; tentatively, D is TRBD1 (6 bases). V lost 1 base and J lost 10, with 10 bases in between. In germline, CDR1 is SGHTA, CDR2 FQGNSA. The CDR3 extends over 13 amino acids.

V is TRBV18 and J is TRBJ2-7; no clear D gene. Germline V lookup: CDR1 KGHSH, CDR2 LQKENI. This CDR3 is 13 amino acids long. The ends were cut back, 8 bases at V and 2 bases at J, with 13 bases in the middle. CDR3: CASTLASTYEQYF. The CDR3 DNA reads TGTGCCAGCACCCTGGCCTCCACCTACGAGCAGTACTTC.

V is TRBV5-1 and J is TRBJ1-1; possible D gene TRBD1, 5 bases. The germline V gene has CDR1 SGHRS and CDR2 YFSETQ. The CDR3 has 16 residues. V was shortened by 0 bases and J by 4 bases, with 16 bases between the two germline ends. The CDR3 loop is CASSLEAGTRVTEAFF. Written as DNA, the CDR3 is TGCGCCAGCAGCTTGGAGGCAGGGACGAGGGTCACTGAAGCTTTCTTT.

This clone was observed a few times. J is TRBJ2-7 and V is TRBV28, with 12 bases identical to TRBD1. Germline loops: CDR1 MDHEN, CDR2 SYDVKM. V lost 10 bases, J lost 7 bases, and 11 bases stayed unmatched. CDR3 length: 14 residues. CDR3 nucleotides: TGTGCCACCGAAGACCGGGACAGGGGGCGTGAGCAGTACTTC. Protein product: CATEDRDRGREQYF.

V is TRBV11-2 and J is TRBJ1-3; D is perhaps TRBD1 (6 bases). The CDR3 consists of 15 residues. CDR1 is SGHAT, CDR2 FQNNGV, per germline. Trimming shortened V by 2 bases and J by 3 bases, and 11 bases separated the two germline ends. CDR3 amino acids: CASSLLGGYGNTIYF. The CDR3 DNA sequence: TGTGCCAGCAGCTTATTAGGGGGGTATGGAAACACCATATATTTT.

The rearrangement links TRBV15 to TRBJ2-1, with a tentative D call TRBD2 (5 bases). V was shortened by 0 bases and J by 8 bases, with 11 bases between the two germline ends. The germline V gene encodes CDR1 LNHNV and CDR2 YYDKDF (reference sequence). The CDR3 runs to 14 residues. The CDR3 loop reads CATSRESFGDEQFF. The CDR3, as DNA: TGTGCCACCAGCAGAGAATCGTTCGGGGATGAGCAGTTCTTC. The whole variable domain, filled in from reference TRBV15 and TRBJ2-1, reads DAMVIQNPRYQVTQFGKPVTLSCSQTLNHNVMYWYQQKSSQAPKLLFHYYDKDFNNEADTPDNFQSRRPNTSFCFLDIRSPGLGDTAMYLCATSRESFGDEQFFGPGTRLTVL.

CDR3 coding DNA: TGTGCCAGCTCACCGACGACAGAGAACACCGGGGAGCTGTTTTTT. Its translation: CASSPTTENTGELFF. V and J are TRBV18 and TRBJ2-2; D might be TRBD1 (5 bases). Germline values: CDR1 KGHSH, CDR2 LQKENI. V was pared by 3 bases and J by 1 base, with 9 bases between. CDR3 length equals 15 residues.

This clone was seen repeatedly, ten times or more. The chain uses TRBV15 and TRBJ1-2; D is undetermined. Germline V gene lookup returns CDR1 LNHNV and CDR2 YYDKDF (reference sequence). V dropped 1 base and J dropped 3 bases, with 6 bases sitting between them. This CDR3 is 13 amino acids long. The DNA for the CDR3 is TGTGCCACCAGCAGAGGCCCTGACTATGGCTACACCTTC. This translates into CATSRGPDYGYTF.

The chain combines TRBV11-2 with TRBJ1-5; D uncertain. Germline V gene lookup returns CDR1 SGHAT and CDR2 FQNNGV. The CDR3 loop spans 14 amino acids. Trimming removed 0 bases from V and 7 bases from J, with 10 bases in between. The CDR3 sequence is CASSLDKVGQPQHF. The CDR3 DNA sequence: TGTGCCAGCAGCTTAGATAAGGTTGGCCAGCCCCAGCATTTT.

The CDR3 DNA sequence: TGTGCCAGCAGCTCCGTTAGCGGGAGGGTAACCTACGAGCAGTACTTC. This encodes CASSSVSGRVTYEQYF. V usage is TRBV11-2 and J usage is TRBJ2-7, with TRBD2 matching 11 bases. There are 16 residues in the CDR3. After removal of 4 bases from V and 2 bases from J, the junction contained 7 bases not matched to a gene. From germline, CDR1 is SGHAT and CDR2 FQNNGV.

This chain links TRBV29-1 with TRBJ2-5; D not certain. CDR3 length equals 12 residues. With 1 base removed from V and 5 bases from J, the gap between germline ends came to 8 bases. Germline CDR1 reads SQVTM; CDR2 reads ANQGSEA. CDR3 nucleotide sequence: TGCAGCGTTGAAGCCTCGGGCGAGACCCAGTACTTC. The encoded protein is CSVEASGETQYF.

The chain uses TRBV19 and TRBJ2-5; D call uncertain. V lost 0 bases to trimming and J lost 5 bases, with 10 bases between them. The CDR3 extends over 14 amino acids. Germline CDR1 LNHDA, CDR2 SQIVND (reference sequence). The CDR3 spells CASSIDLAGETQYF. The DNA for the CDR3 is TGTGCCAGTAGTATAGATCTGGCCGGCGAGACCCAGTACTTC. The whole variable domain, remainder taken from reference TRBV19 and TRBJ2-5, is DGGITQSPKYLFRKEGQNVTLSCEQNLNHDAMYWYRQDPGQGLRLIYYSQIVNDFQKGDIAEGYSVSREKKESFPLTVTSAQKNPTAFYLCASSIDLAGETQYFGPGTRLLVL.

V usage is TRBV7-9 and J usage is TRBJ1-4; D remains ambiguous. CDR1 is SEHNR, CDR2 FQNEAQ, per germline (reference sequence). V gave up 1 base and J gave up 8 bases, with 11 bases separating them. The CDR3 consists of 14 residues. CDR3 DNA: TGTGCCAGCAGCTTAGAGGGATGGTCCGAAAAACTGTTTTTT. Residues: CASSLEGWSEKLFF.

The V gene is TRBV27, the J gene TRBJ1-2, with a tentative D call TRBD1 (5 bases). The CDR3 is made up of 15 amino acids. CDR1 is MNHEY, CDR2 SMNVEV, per germline (reference sequence). V was shortened by 6 bases and J by 2 bases, with 16 bases between the two germline ends. The CDR3 loop is CASRRPREGNYGYTF. The CDR3 region has the DNA TGTGCCAGCAGACGCCCAAGGGAGGGGAACTATGGCTACACCTTC.

This sequence joins TRBV5-1 and TRBJ2-1; D perhaps matches TRBD2 (6 bases). V lost 1 base and J lost 1, with 9 bases in between. CDR3 length: 15 amino acids. Per the germline V gene, CDR1 is SGHRS and CDR2 is YFSETQ. The CDR3 spells CASSLMRGSYNEQFF. CDR3 in DNA: TGCGCCAGCAGCTTGATGCGGGGATCCTACAATGAGCAGTTCTTC.

The sample holds a few counts of this clone. This chain links TRBV6-1 with TRBJ2-1; perhaps TRBD1 as D (5 bases). CDR1 is MNHNS and CDR2 is SASEGT in the germline V gene. The ends were cut back, 1 base at V and 8 bases at J, with 12 bases in the middle. The CDR3 length is 14 residues. The CDR3, as DNA: TGTGCCAGCAGTGAAGACTTTGGGGCGGATGAGCAGTTCTTC. Encoded protein: CASSEDFGADEQFF.

The chain links TRBV28 to TRBJ2-3, with D perhaps matching TRBD2 (6 bases). The V end lost 4 bases, the J end lost 3 bases, and 14 bases lay between the germline ends. Germline CDR1 is MDHEN and CDR2 is SYDVKM. This CDR3 comprises 15 residues. The CDR3 nucleotides read TGTGCCAGCAGTTCCCCGGGTAGCGGAACAGATACGCAGTATTTT. Residues: CASSSPGSGTDTQYF.

This clone came up once. The gene calls are TRBV5-6 and TRBJ2-7; 9 bases are shared with TRBD1. Germline loops: CDR1 SGHDT, CDR2 YYEEEE. The CDR3 loop spans 18 amino acids. The J segment lost 1 base and the V segment lost 5 bases, leaving 16 bases of the junction unmatched. The CDR3 nucleotides are TGTGCCAGCAGTCCGGGACAGGGCGCCATCTCTCCTTCCTACGAGCAGTACTTC. The encoded protein is CASSPGQGAISPSYEQYF.

V is TRBV9 and J is TRBJ2-7; possible D gene TRBD1, 5 bases. The CDR3 is 13 amino acids. Germline CDR1 is SGDLS and CDR2 is YYNGEE. The V gene lost 0 bases and the J gene lost 5 bases, with 9 bases spanning the gap. The CDR3 DNA is TGTGCCAGCAGCGTAGATTTAGGGGACGAGCAGTACTTC. This translates into CASSVDLGDEQYF.

The genes are TRBV7-9 and TRBJ2-2; no clear D. V lost 5 bases, J lost 3 bases, and 4 bases lay in between. The germline V gene encodes CDR1 SEHNR and CDR2 FQNEAQ (reference sequence). The CDR3 totals 12 residues. The CDR3 region has the DNA TGTGCCAGCAGCCCGGACACCGGGGAGCTGTTTTTT. This gives the protein CASSPDTGELFF. Supplemented by reference TRBV7-9 and TRBJ2-2, the full variable domain reads DTGVSQNPRHKITKRGQNVTFRCDPISEHNRLYWYRQTLGQGPEFLTYFQNEAQLEKSRLLSDRFSAERPKGSFSTLEIQRTEQGDSAMYLCASSPDTGELFFGEGSRLTVL.

This sequence joins TRBV11-2 and TRBJ2-1; D ambiguous. Germline lookup yields CDR1 SGHAT and CDR2 FQNNGV. The CDR3 runs to 12 residues. Between the trimmed V and J ends, which lost 0 bases and 8 bases, there was a span of 5 bases. The CDR3: CASSLDFDEQFF. The CDR3 DNA follows: TGTGCCAGCAGCTTAGATTTCGATGAGCAGTTCTTC.